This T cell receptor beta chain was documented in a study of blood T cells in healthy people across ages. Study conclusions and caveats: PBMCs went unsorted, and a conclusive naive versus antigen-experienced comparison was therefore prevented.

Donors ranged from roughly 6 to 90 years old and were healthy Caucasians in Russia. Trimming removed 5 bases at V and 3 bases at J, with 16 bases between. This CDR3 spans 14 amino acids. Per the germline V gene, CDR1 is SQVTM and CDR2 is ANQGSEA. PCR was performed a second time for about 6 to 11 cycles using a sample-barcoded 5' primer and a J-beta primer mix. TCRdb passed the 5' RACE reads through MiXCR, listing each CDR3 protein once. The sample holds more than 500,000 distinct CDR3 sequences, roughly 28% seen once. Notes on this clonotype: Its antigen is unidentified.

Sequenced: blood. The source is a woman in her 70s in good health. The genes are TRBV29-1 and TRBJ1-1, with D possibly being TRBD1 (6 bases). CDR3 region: CSVRYGGVDTEAFF. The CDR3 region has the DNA TGCAGCGTTAGGTACGGGGGCGTTGACACTGAAGCTTTCTTT.